These T cell receptor beta chains were read from a single sample in a study of T-cell reconstitution after alpha-beta-depleted transplantation in children. TCRdb reprocessed the PCR reads with MiXCR, giving one entry per CDR3 protein. The table has fewer than 400,000 distinct CDR3 sequences, roughly 22% seen once. Specimen: PBMCs from the stem cell graft donor, collected from the stem cell graft. These receptor sequences come from a human donor who donated a stem cell graft to a child with acute myeloid leukemia. Both conserved end residues are part of each CDR3. The D gene is left open where the match is weak. The size field is filled for only some rows; it gives once, few, many or a size class.

>TRBJ2-1|TRBV7-6|TRBD2|NA
TGTGCCAGCAGCTTGAGCGGGGCCTACAATGAGCAGTTCTTC
CASSLSGAYNEQFF
>TRBJ2-3|TRBV4-3|NA|NA
TGCGCCAGCAGCCAAGATCTGGGGGCGAGTGTCACAGATACGCAGTATTTT
CASSQDLGASVTDTQYF
>TRBJ2-7|TRBV11-2|NA|NA
TGTGCCAGCAGCCAACAATCCTACGAGCAGTACTTC
CASSQQSYEQYF
>TRBJ2-5|TRBV12-3/TRBV12-4|TRBD1|few
TGTGCCAGCAGTTTTTTACAGGGGGAGACCCAGTACTTC
CASSFLQGETQYF
>TRBJ2-7|TRBV20-1|TRBD2|many
TGCAGTGCTAGGACTAGCGGGAGCTCAGACTCCTACGAGCAGTACTTC
CSARTSGSSDSYEQYF
>TRBJ2-1|TRBV5-1|TRBD2|few
TGCGCCAGCAGGGCTAGCGGGAGTTGGGATGAGCAGTTCTTC
CASRASGSWDEQFF
>TRBJ2-5|TRBV6-1|NA|few
TGTGCCAGCAGTGGGGGACCGAAAGAGACCCAGTACTTC
CASSGGPKETQYF
>TRBJ2-2|TRBV6-1|TRBD1|NA
TGTGCCAGCAGAAGACAGGGTGGAAACGCCGGGGAGCTGTTTTTT
CASRRQGGNAGELFF
>TRBJ2-5|TRBV29-1|TRBD2|few
TGCAGCGCCTCGGGGGGGAACAAAGAGACCCAGTACTTC
CSASGGNKETQYF
>TRBJ2-5|TRBV3-1|NA|many
TGTGCCAGCAGCCAAGAGACCCAGTACTTC
CASSQETQYF
>TRBJ1-5|TRBV24-1|NA|few
TGTGCCACCAGTGATGACAGGTATAGCAATCAGCCCCAGCATTTT
CATSDDRYSNQPQHF
>TRBJ2-5|TRBV5-1|TRBD1|few
TGCGCCAGCAGCTTGGAAGACAGGGAGCAAGAGACCCAGTACTTC
CASSLEDREQETQYF
>TRBJ2-1|TRBV15|NA|few
TGTGCCACCAGTTTGGACAACCAATGGAATGAGCAGTTCTTC
CATSLDNQWNEQFF
>TRBJ2-5|TRBV2|NA|NA
TGTGCCAGCACTGGGCCGGGACCCCAAGAGACCCAGTACTTC
CASTGPGPQETQYF
>TRBJ1-3|TRBV28|NA|NA
TGTGCCAGCAGTCCCCCTTTATGGGTAGGGCGCTCTGGAAACACCATATATTTT
CASSPPLWVGRSGNTIYF
>TRBJ2-5|TRBV6-2/TRBV6-3|NA|few
TGTGCCAGCGACCTCAATGGGGATCAAGAGACCCAGTACTTC
CASDLNGDQETQYF
>TRBJ2-2|TRBV7-9|NA|once
TGTGCCAGCAGCCCCACGAGGGCCACCGGGGAGCTGTTTTTT
CASSPTRATGELFF
>TRBJ1-6|TRBV12-3/TRBV12-4|NA|few
TGTGCCAGCAGTTCGAATGGGAATTCACCCCTCCACTTT
CASSSNGNSPLHF
>TRBJ1-2|TRBV7-9|NA|NA
TGTGCCAGCAGCTTAGCGGCCAGGGCTAACTATGGCTACACCTTC
CASSLAARANYGYTF
>TRBJ2-7|TRBV28|NA|few
TGTGCCAGCAGGAACCCCCGGGAGCAGTACTTC
CASRNPREQYF
>TRBJ1-5|TRBV12-3/TRBV12-4|NA|many
TGTGCCAGCAGTTTCAATAGCAATCAGCCCCAGCATTTT
CASSFNSNQPQHF
>TRBJ2-2|TRBV27|TRBD2|few
TGTGCCAGCAGGGAACTAGCGGGAGCAACCGGGGAGCTGTTTTTT
CASRELAGATGELFF
>TRBJ1-5|TRBV12-3/TRBV12-4|TRBD1|NA
TGTGCCAGCAGTTTAGAGGGGGCCGTTAGCAATCAGCCCCAGCATTTT
CASSLEGAVSNQPQHF
>TRBJ2-3|TRBV20-1|NA|NA
TGCAGTGCTCCAATAACGGGTGAAGATACGCAGTATTTT
CSAPITGEDTQYF
>TRBJ1-1|TRBV6-1|NA|few
TGTGCCAGCAGTGCATACGGGAACACTGAAGCTTTCTTT
CASSAYGNTEAFF
>TRBJ2-1|TRBV20-1|TRBD2|NA
TGCAGTGCTAGAATGTCCAGCGGGAGGGCCGGGGAGCAGTTCTTC
CSARMSSGRAGEQFF
>TRBJ2-7|TRBV20-1|TRBD2|NA
TGCAGTGCCGGGGACTACTACGAGCAGTACTTC
CSAGDYYEQYF
>TRBJ2-3|TRBV12-3/TRBV12-4|TRBD1|few
TGTGCCAGCAGTTCTCGACAGGGTGTCGGAGATACGCAGTATTTT
CASSSRQGVGDTQYF
>TRBJ1-2|TRBV20-1|NA|once
TGCAGTGCTAGTACATTACCTAACTATGGCTACACCTTC
CSASTLPNYGYTF
>TRBJ2-7|TRBV20-1|NA|NA
TGCAGTGCTAGAGATCTACAGGGAAGGGCTTACGAGCAGTACTTC
CSARDLQGRAYEQYF
>TRBJ2-1|TRBV7-9|NA|few
TGTGCCAGCAGCTTAGGGTCTCAATACAATGAGCAGTTCTTC
CASSLGSQYNEQFF
>TRBJ2-1|TRBV3-1|NA|many
TGTGCCAGCAGCCAAGTAGCCGAGAGCTCCTACAATGAGCAGTTCTTC
CASSQVAESSYNEQFF
>TRBJ2-2|TRBV27|TRBD2|many
TGTGCCAGCATTGGACTAGCGGGAGAAGTTGGTGGGACCGGGGAGCTGTTTTTT
CASIGLAGEVGGTGELFF
>TRBJ2-5|TRBV12-3/TRBV12-4|NA|few
TGTGCCAGCAGTTCTTGGGGTAAAGAGACCCAGTACTTC
CASSSWGKETQYF
>TRBJ2-3|TRBV15|TRBD1|NA
TGTGCCACCAGCAGAGATTCCGGGACAGGCACAGATACGCAGTATTTT
CATSRDSGTGTDTQYF
>TRBJ1-5|TRBV7-8|NA|NA
TGTGCCAGCAGCCCTTGGGGGGACTATAGCAATCAGCCCCAGCATTTT
CASSPWGDYSNQPQHF
>TRBJ1-2|TRBV12-3/TRBV12-4|NA|NA
TGTGCCAGCAGCCGGTTGGGTGGCTACACCTTC
CASSRLGGYTF
>TRBJ2-7|TRBV10-2|TRBD2|few
TGCGCCAGCGGACTAGCGGGGACTGGGAACTACGAGCAGTACTTC
CASGLAGTGNYEQYF
>TRBJ1-1|TRBV5-1|NA|NA
TGCGCCAGCAGCCTTGTCCCCAAGGGTAACACTGAAGCTTTCTTT
CASSLVPKGNTEAFF
>TRBJ1-1|TRBV5-1|NA|NA
TGCGCCAGCAGCTTGGCCGGTTCAGGGGACGGGACTGAAGCTTTCTTT
CASSLAGSGDGTEAFF
>TRBJ1-2|TRBV12-3/TRBV12-4|NA|few
TGTGCCAGCAGTCCGAGGGATAACTATGGCTACACCTTC
CASSPRDNYGYTF
>TRBJ1-6|TRBV6-1|TRBD1|few
TGTGCCAGCAGCCGGACAGGGGTGAATTCACCCCTCCACTTT
CASSRTGVNSPLHF